These 31 T cell receptor beta chains originate from one sample sequenced in a study of blood T cell repertoires in COVID-19. Here immunoSEQ multiplex PCR was the method, and the copy in TCRdb shows in-frame clones only, minus some. The table includes 50,000 to 65,000 clones, roughly 90% detected once. The sample consisted of peripheral blood. Receptors were obtained from a man aged 50 to 60 with active COVID-19.

This clone was observed a few times. The rearrangement joins TRBV5-1 to TRBJ2-1, with a possible D match to TRBD1 (7 bases). V was pared by 6 bases and J by 0 bases, with 13 bases between. CDR3 length: 15 amino acids. CDR1 is SGHRS, CDR2 YFSETQ, per germline. CDR3 residues: CASTGGKNSYNEQFF. CDR3 nucleotide sequence: TGCGCCAGCACAGGGGGGAAAAACTCCTACAATGAGCAGTTCTTC.

This chain links TRBV27 with TRBJ2-7, with a tentative D call TRBD1 (6 bases). The germline gives CDR1 MNHEY, CDR2 SMNVEV (reference sequence). The length of the CDR3 is 14 residues. V gave up 7 bases and J gave up 7 bases, with 20 bases separating them. CDR3 nucleotides: TGTGCCAGCAAAAACCGGGACATAACGGGTGAGCAGTACTTC. Translated: CASKNRDITGEQYF.

This clone showed up just a few times. The V gene is TRBV4-1, the J gene TRBJ2-1; 12 bases are a match to TRBD1. The CDR3 consists of 18 residues. Germline CDR1 reads MGHRA; CDR2 reads YSYEKL. V lost 2 bases to trimming and J lost 6 bases; unmatched junction nucleotides: 11. CDR3 nucleotides: TGCGCCAGCAGCCAAATAATAGTGTGGGACAGGGGGCCCAATGAGCAGTTCTTC. Translated, it gives CASSQIIVWDRGPNEQFF.

The chain uses TRBV29-1 and TRBJ1-3; D is ambiguous. Germline V gives CDR1 SQVTM, CDR2 ANQGSEA. V lost 3 bases and J lost 3, with 9 bases in between. This CDR3 spans 13 amino acids. The CDR3 DNA reads as TGCAGCGTTGAGGAGTCCCTTGGAAACACCATATATTTT. Translated: CSVEESLGNTIYF. The full variable domain, completed using reference TRBV29-1 and TRBJ1-3, is SAVISQKPSRDICQRGTSLTIQCQVDSQVTMMFWYRQQPGQSLTLIATANQGSEATYESGFVIDKFPISRPNLTFSTLTVSNMSPEDSSIYLCSVEESLGNTIYFGEGSWLTVV.

A single count supports this clone. CDR3 residues: CASSAPPRTRGLRNEQFF. For the CDR3, the DNA is TGTGCCAGCAGCGCCCCCCCGCGAACAAGGGGTCTAAGGAATGAGCAGTTCTTC. The chain recombines TRBV7-9 with TRBJ2-1; possibly TRBD1 for D (5 bases). Germline CDR1 and CDR2: SEHNR and FQNEAQ (reference sequence). CDR3 length equals 18 residues. Trimming shortened V by 5 bases and J by 7 bases, and 27 bases separated the two germline ends.

The rearrangement joins TRBV5-1 to TRBJ2-4, with a tentative D call TRBD1 (5 bases). Germline CDR1 reads SGHRS; CDR2 reads YFSETQ. This CDR3 is built from 14 residues. V was trimmed by 0 bases and J by 9 bases, leaving 13 bases between them. The CDR3 sequence: CASSLDQGYGIQYF. DNA of the CDR3: TGCGCCAGCAGCTTGGACCAGGGTTATGGCATTCAGTACTTC.

The chain employs TRBV6-1 and TRBJ1-2; D gene unclear. The CDR3 contains 13 residues. The ends were cut back, 2 bases at V and 4 bases at J, with 8 bases in the middle. CDR1 is MNHNS and CDR2 is SASEGT in the germline V gene. CDR3 in amino acids: CASSENPGYGYTF. The DNA of the CDR3 is TGTGCCAGCAGTGAAAACCCAGGCTATGGCTACACCTTC.

This sequence joins TRBV5-4 and TRBJ2-1; 15 bases are shared with TRBD2. Germline V gene lookup returns CDR1 SGHNT and CDR2 YYREEE (reference sequence). After removal of 5 bases from V and 13 bases from J, the junction contained 10 bases not matched to a gene. The CDR3 spans 15 residues. The CDR3 coding sequence is TGTGCCAGCAGTTCCGGGACTAGCGGGGGGCCGGGACAGTTCTTC. Amino acid sequence: CASSSGTSGGPGQFF.

The chain combines TRBV7-9 with TRBJ1-4; a possible D gene is TRBD1 (6 bases). The CDR3 extends over 14 amino acids. Germline-derived CDR1 and CDR2 are SEHNR and FQNEAQ (reference sequence). V dropped 4 bases and J dropped 7 bases, with 13 bases sitting between them. The chain's CDR3 is CASSSQGGSEKLFF. The CDR3, as DNA: TGTGCCAGCAGCTCACAGGGAGGGAGTGAAAAACTGTTTTTT.

The CDR3 spells CASSQGTGAGYGYTF. CDR3 DNA sequence: TGCGCCAGCAGCCAAGGGACAGGGGCAGGGTATGGCTACACCTTC. V is TRBV4-3 and J is TRBJ1-2; 9 bases fit TRBD1. CDR1 and CDR2 (germline): LGHNA, YSLEER. CDR3 length: 15 amino acids. Unmatched junction bases numbered 5, after V lost 1 base and J lost 5 bases.

The chain uses TRBV3-1 (or the pseudogene TRBV3-2) and TRBJ1-6, with 8 nucleotides matching TRBD1. The CDR3 extends over 15 amino acids. The germline CDR1 and CDR2 sequences are LGHDT and YNNKEL (reference sequence). The V segment lost 0 bases and the J segment 10 bases; nucleotides outside the gene matches: 5. CDR3 residues: CASSQDRGRVSPLHF. CDR3 nucleotides: TGTGCCAGCAGCCAAGACAGGGGGCGGGTGTCACCCCTCCACTTT.

The chain links TRBV5-4 to TRBJ2-1; TRBD2 is a possible D gene (5 bases). From germline, CDR1 is SGHNT and CDR2 YYREEE (reference sequence). The V and J ends lost 7 bases and 0 bases respectively, with 17 bases between them. The CDR3 runs to 16 residues. The CDR3 is CASSTLGISSYNEQFF. In DNA form, the CDR3 reads TGTGCCAGCTCCACCCTCGGGATTAGCTCCTACAATGAGCAGTTCTTC.

V is TRBV7-2 and J is TRBJ2-1; 7 nucleotides agree with TRBD2. Germline loops: CDR1 SGHTA, CDR2 FQGNSA. The junction had 6 bases not matched to a gene; V was cut back by 3 bases and J by 4 bases. CDR3 length: 15 residues. CDR3 sequence (DNA): TGTGCCAGCAGCTTGTCCAGCGGGGAGTACAATGAGCAGTTCTTC. Its protein product is CASSLSSGEYNEQFF.

This chain links TRBV6-5 with TRBJ2-1; a weak D match, TRBD1 (6 bases). Germline V gene lookup returns CDR1 MNHEY and CDR2 SVGAGI. Trimming shortened V by 6 bases and J by 4 bases, and 16 bases separated the two germline ends. CDR3 length: 15 residues. CDR3 DNA: TGTGCCAGCAGCAACGACAGGATACCTTACAATGAGCAGTTCTTC. It translates to CASSNDRIPYNEQFF.

The genes are TRBV29-1 and TRBJ2-7; 7 bases are shared with TRBD1. Per germline, CDR1 SQVTM and CDR2 ANQGSEA. CDR3 length equals 16 residues. The ends lost 6 bases at V and 2 bases at J; junction bases unmatched: 16. Here the CDR3 DNA reads TGCAGCGTAACCCCCGCCTGGGGACAGAGCACCTACGAGCAGTACTTC. Translated: CSVTPAWGQSTYEQYF.

A single count supports this clone. The chain links TRBV7-9 to TRBJ2-3; 9 bases match TRBD2. V dropped 7 bases and J dropped 3; count of bases not matched to a gene: 5. This CDR3 has 14 amino acids. Germline V gene lookup returns CDR1 SEHNR and CDR2 FQNEAQ (reference sequence). Here the CDR3 reads CASTGTSSTDTQYF. CDR3 nucleotide sequence: TGTGCCAGCACCGGGACTAGCTCGACAGATACGCAGTATTTT.

This clone was recorded once. V and J are TRBV9 and TRBJ2-2; D unclear. This CDR3 comprises 13 residues. Germline V gives CDR1 SGDLS, CDR2 YYNGEE. Trimming took 0 bases from V and 5 from J, leaving 5 bases between them. This chain's CDR3 is CASSVGRTGELFF. The CDR3 bases are TGTGCCAGCAGCGTAGGGCGGACCGGGGAGCTGTTTTTT.

This clone appeared a single time. The chain recombines TRBV7-2 with TRBJ1-2; TRBD1 matches 8 bases. The CDR3 runs 13 residues. The germline V gene encodes CDR1 SGHTA and CDR2 FQGNSA. Trimming removed 5 bases from V and 4 bases from J; junction bases left unmatched: 3. CDR3 sequence: CASSQGASYGYTF. The CDR3 nucleotides read TGTGCCAGCAGCCAGGGGGCCAGCTATGGCTACACCTTC.

The CDR3 loop is CASNRGLTGNQPQHF. In DNA, the CDR3 is TGTGCCAGCAATCGAGGGTTGACGGGCAATCAGCCCCAGCATTTT. This chain uses TRBV6-5 with TRBJ1-5; D remains unclear. The germline V and J ends were trimmed by 7 bases and 2 bases, with 15 bases remaining between them. Germline CDR1 and CDR2: MNHEY and SVGAGI. The CDR3 covers 15 residues.

The CDR3 DNA reads as TGTGCCTGGAGTACGGGACTAGCCTATAAAAACACCGGGGAGCTGTTTTTT. It encodes CAWSTGLAYKNTGELFF. The V call is TRBV30, the J call TRBJ2-2, with 9 bases matching TRBD2. This CDR3 contains 17 residues. J gave up 2 bases and V 2 bases, and 9 bases lay outside the gene matches. CDR1 is GTSNPN, CDR2 SVGIG, per germline (reference sequence).

The chain has TRBV6-5 and TRBJ2-1; D may be TRBD2 (7 bases). CDR3 length: 16 amino acids. Trimming removed 4 bases from V and 2 bases from J, with 15 bases in between. Germline-derived CDR1 and CDR2 are MNHEY and SVGAGI. This chain's CDR3 is CASSWVGGRTYNEQFF. For the CDR3, the DNA is TGTGCCAGCAGTTGGGTCGGGGGGCGCACCTACAATGAGCAGTTCTTC.

The chain has TRBV30 and TRBJ2-1; possibly TRBD1 for D (6 bases). The CDR3 is 15 amino acids. The V gene's germline CDR1 is GTSNPN and CDR2 SVGIG (reference sequence). The V end was cut by 0 bases, the J end by 7 bases, with 16 bases between. The CDR3 DNA follows: TGTGCCTGGAGTGTAGACAGGCCCTTGGGGAATGAGCAGTTCTTC. It specifies CAWSVDRPLGNEQFF.

In this sample, this clone turned up a few times. The V gene is TRBV6-6, the J gene TRBJ2-7, with D uncertain. Germline lookup yields CDR1 MNHNY and CDR2 SVGAGI (reference sequence). This CDR3 comprises 13 residues. V shed 0 bases and J shed 1 base, with 4 bases lying between them. The CDR3 here is CASSYSKSYEQYF. The CDR3 region has the DNA TGTGCCAGCAGTTACTCCAAATCCTACGAGCAGTACTTC.

This clone appeared a few times. The chain has TRBV9 and TRBJ2-5; 11 bases map to TRBD2. Germline-derived CDR1 and CDR2 are SGDLS and YYNGEE. CDR3 length: 15 residues. With V trimmed by 4 bases and J by 9 bases, 11 bases remained unmatched. CDR3 DNA: TGTGCCAGCAGCACCGTAGCGGGGGGGCCGGAGGCCCAGTACTTC. It encodes CASSTVAGGPEAQYF.

This chain joins TRBV19 and TRBJ2-2, with D maybe TRBD1 (6 bases). V lost 6 bases to trimming and J lost 5 bases, with 13 bases between them. Per germline, CDR1 LNHDA and CDR2 SQIVND (reference sequence). CDR3 length: 14 residues. CDR3 in DNA: TGTGCCAGTAGGAGGGACATCCGAACCGGGGAGCTGTTTTTT. Amino acids: CASRRDIRTGELFF.

This clone came up a few times. This chain uses TRBV5-4 with TRBJ1-3, with 7 bases identical to TRBD1. Germline assignment: CDR1 SGHNT and CDR2 YYREEE (reference sequence). CDR3 length equals 15 residues. J was trimmed by 2 bases and V by 0 bases; bases with no gene match: 2. The CDR3 coding sequence is TGTGCCAGCAGCTTGGACAGGGGTGCTGGAAACACCATATATTTT. As protein: CASSLDRGAGNTIYF.

The chain employs TRBV2 and TRBJ2-1; 7 nucleotides line up with TRBD1. Germline V gives CDR1 SNHLY, CDR2 FYNNEI. V trimming: 7 bases; J trimming: 11 bases; junction bases outside the gene matches: 14. CDR3 size: 14 residues. CDR3 sequence: CASTEGGRPGQQFF. The DNA of the CDR3 is TGTGCCAGCACCGAAGGGGGCAGGCCGGGACAGCAGTTCTTC.

The sample holds one count of this clone. The rearrangement uses TRBV4-1 and TRBJ2-2, with TRBD1 matching over 9 bases. The length of the CDR3 is 16 residues. CDR1 is MGHRA and CDR2 is YSYEKL in the germline V gene. Losses at the gene ends were 1 base for V and 6 bases for J; bases not matched to a gene: 6. The CDR3 nucleotides are TGCGCCAGCAGCCAAGGGGGACAGGGTAGAGCCGGGGAGCTGTTTTTT. Protein: CASSQGGQGRAGELFF.

CDR3 loop: CASSLKGDYGYTF. The CDR3 nucleotides read TGTGCCAGCAGTTTAAAAGGGGACTATGGCTACACCTTC. The chain recombines TRBV12-3 or TRBV12-4 with TRBJ1-2; D might be TRBD1 (5 bases). CDR3 length: 13 residues. Deletions cut 2 bases from V and 3 bases from J, with 7 bases between.

Only one count was recorded for this clone. This sequence joins TRBV3-1 (or the pseudogene TRBV3-2) and TRBJ1-2; possible D gene TRBD1, 6 bases. The CDR3 loop spans 16 amino acids. The V gene's germline CDR1 is LGHDT and CDR2 YNNKEL (reference sequence). V lost 4 bases to trimming and J lost 4 bases, with 19 bases between them. CDR3 DNA: TGTGCCAGCAGCCCCTCGACAGGCCACCTGGGCTATGGCTACACCTTC. It encodes CASSPSTGHLGYGYTF.

The chain links TRBV11-2 to TRBJ1-1; maybe TRBD1 (6 bases). Germline assignment: CDR1 SGHAT and CDR2 FQNNGV. V dropped 0 bases and J dropped 7 bases, with 12 bases sitting between them. This CDR3 has 14 amino acids. In DNA form, the CDR3 reads TGTGCCAGCAGCTTAGAACGGACAGCCAGTGAAGCTTTCTTT. It codes for CASSLERTASEAFF.